The rows below give T cell receptor beta chains drawn from one sample of a study of shared clonotypes between healthy human individuals. The assay was immunoSEQ multiplex PCR, and TCRdb's table has in-frame clones only and misses some. The repertoire holds around 600,000 clones, roughly 96% seen once, with about 0.11% in the top ten. The sample consisted of naive CD8+ T cells sorted from blood. These receptors were collected from a woman in her twenties or thirties in good health. Both conserved end residues are part of each CDR3. D genes are given only for firm matches. Only part of the rows carry a size: once, few, many, or a class if the clone is expanded.

TRBJ1-5 | TRBV25-1 | . | 14 | once | CASSERNRNQPQHF | TGTGCCAGCAGTGAAAGGAATCGAAATCAGCCCCAGCATTTT
TRBJ2-1 | TRBV10-3 | TRBD1 | 13 | . | CAISETKGGVEFF | TGTGCCATCAGTGAGACGAAAGGGGGCGTCGAGTTCTTC
TRBJ2-7 | TRBV7-9 | . | 13 | once | CASSAPGAYEQYF | TGTGCCAGCAGCGCCCCAGGGGCCTACGAGCAGTACTTC
TRBJ2-7 | TRBV13 | . | 13 | once | CASSLGWDYEQYF | TGTGCCAGCAGCTTAGGCTGGGACTACGAGCAGTACTTC
TRBJ2-3 | TRBV25-1 | TRBD1 | 15 | . | CASSGGQVSTDTQYF | TGTGCCAGCAGTGGAGGACAGGTTAGCACAGATACGCAGTATTTT
TRBJ1-2 | TRBV29-1 | . | 11 | . | CSSRVRDGYTF | TGCAGCTCGAGAGTCAGGGACGGCTACACCTTC
TRBJ2-1 | TRBV27 | TRBD2 | 14 | few | CASRPGLGDNEQFF | TGTGCCAGCAGACCGGGACTAGGGGACAATGAGCAGTTCTTC
TRBJ2-7 | TRBV29-1 | . | 16 | . | CSVEVVGLRYSYEQYF | TGCAGCGTTGAAGTAGTTGGCCTACGGTACTCCTACGAGCAGTACTTC
TRBJ2-5 | TRBV29-1 | . | 13 | . | CSVPGRSKETQYF | TGCAGCGTTCCCGGGAGATCTAAAGAGACCCAGTACTTC
TRBJ2-7 | TRBV7-8 | . | 11 | . | CASSSPGLVNF | TGTGCCAGCAGCTCCCCCGGGCTGGTGAACTTC
TRBJ2-7 | TRBV27 | . | 12 | . | CASSHTLYEQYF | TGTGCCAGCAGTCACACCCTCTACGAGCAGTACTTC
TRBJ2-4 | TRBV19 | . | 15 | few | CAVAPGVWSKNIQYF | TGTGCCGTAGCACCGGGGGTTTGGTCCAAAAACATTCAGTACTTC
TRBJ2-3 | TRBV2 | TRBD1 | 14 | . | CARFGTVHTDTQYF | TGTGCCAGGTTCGGGACAGTCCACACAGATACGCAGTATTTT
TRBJ2-7 | TRBV2 | TRBD2 | 17 | . | CASTMGLAGGSIYEQYF | TGTGCCAGCACCATGGGACTAGCGGGAGGGAGTATCTACGAGCAGTACTTC
TRBJ2-2 | TRBV5-4 | TRBD2 | 17 | . | CASSLLAGGSSDGELFF | TGTGCCAGCAGCTTACTAGCGGGAGGAAGTTCGGACGGGGAGCTGTTTTTT
TRBJ2-1 | TRBV6-1 | . | 15 | . | CASSEVGISNNEQFF | TGTGCCAGCAGTGAAGTAGGCATTTCCAACAATGAGCAGTTCTTC
TRBJ2-3 | TRBV4-1 | . | 12 | . | CASSHLVGTQYF | TGCGCCAGCAGCCATCTTGTCGGTACGCAGTATTTT
TRBJ1-1 | TRBV27 | TRBD1 | 15 | . | CASSFYRGLGVEAFF | TGTGCCAGCAGTTTCTACAGGGGCCTGGGGGTGGAAGCTTTCTTT
TRBJ1-2 | TRBV19 | . | 12 | few | CASSWWRDGYTF | TGTGCCAGTAGTTGGTGGAGGGATGGCTACACCTTC
TRBJ2-3 | TRBV6-6 | TRBD2 | 14 | once | CASSTTSVTDTQYF | TGTGCCAGCAGTACAACTAGCGTCACAGATACGCAGTATTTT
TRBJ2-2 | TRBV5-1 | . | 17 | . | CASSNYRDRGHTGELFF | TGCGCCAGCAGCAATTACCGGGACCGGGGACATACCGGGGAGCTGTTTTTT
TRBJ2-7 | TRBV28 | TRBD2 | 16 | . | CASSFPPAGGPHEQYF | TGTGCCAGCAGTTTCCCCCCGGCGGGAGGGCCTCACGAGCAGTACTTC
TRBJ2-7 | TRBV6-5 | . | 14 | . | CASSPEPGSNEQYF | TGTGCCAGCAGTCCCGAACCGGGTTCAAACGAGCAGTACTTC
TRBJ2-7 | TRBV7-6 | TRBD2 | 16 | . | CASSETTSDPRNEQYF | TGTGCCAGCAGCGAAACTACTAGCGACCCGAGGAACGAGCAGTACTTC
TRBJ2-1 | TRBV7-9 | . | 14 | once | CASSYGISYNEQFF | TGTGCCAGCAGCTATGGGATTTCCTACAATGAGCAGTTCTTC
TRBJ2-2 | TRBV13 | . | 15 | . | CASSLGLGTPGELFF | TGTGCCAGCAGCTTAGGCCTGGGGACGCCCGGGGAGCTGTTTTTT
TRBJ2-7 | TRBV28 | . | 15 | . | CASSLIRGEDYEQYF | TGTGCCAGCAGTTTAATTAGGGGTGAAGACTACGAGCAGTACTTC
TRBJ1-2 | TRBV29-1 | . | 13 | . | CSALVFQKEGYTF | TGCAGCGCCTTGGTTTTTCAGAAAGAAGGCTACACCTTC
TRBJ2-5 | TRBV30 | TRBD2 | 14 | . | CAWNRAGGGETQYF | TGTGCCTGGAACCGCGCGGGGGGGGGAGAGACCCAGTACTTC
TRBJ1-5 | TRBV19 | . | 16 | once | CASSKLDRDSNQPQHF | TGTGCCAGTAGTAAGTTAGATAGGGATAGCAATCAGCCCCAGCATTTT
TRBJ1-4 | TRBV7-9 | . | 14 | . | CASNPGWNGEKLFF | TGTGCCAGCAACCCTGGGTGGAACGGTGAAAAACTGTTTTTT
TRBJ2-7 | TRBV27 | TRBD1 | 14 | . | CASSLSQGASEQYF | TGTGCCAGCAGTTTATCTCAGGGGGCGAGCGAGCAGTACTTC
TRBJ1-1 | TRBV4-1 | . | 12 | . | CASSQEGSEAFF | TGCGCCAGCAGCCAAGAGGGGTCCGAAGCTTTCTTT
TRBJ1-1 | TRBV19 | . | 15 | . | CASSIDGVLNTEAFF | TGTGCCAGTAGTATAGATGGCGTTCTGAACACTGAAGCTTTCTTT
TRBJ1-1 | TRBV7-6 | TRBD1 | 15 | . | CASSQGQGMNTEAFF | TGTGCCAGCAGCCAAGGACAGGGAATGAACACTGAAGCTTTCTTT
TRBJ2-1 | TRBV4-2 | . | 19 | . | CASSPETLGQLGSDNEQFF | TGTGCCAGCAGCCCCGAAACCCTCGGGCAGCTAGGGTCCGACAATGAGCAGTTCTTC
TRBJ1-2 | TRBV6-1 | . | 15 | . | CASSAQAGVTDGYTF | TGTGCCAGCAGTGCCCAAGCGGGGGTCACGGATGGCTACACCTTC
TRBJ1-2 | TRBV27 | . | 9 | few | CASLYGYTF | TGTGCCAGTCTCTATGGCTACACCTTC
TRBJ2-1 | TRBV28 | TRBD2 | 20 | . | CASSILPGGGRTQSQYEQFF | TGTGCCAGCAGTATTCTCCCCGGCGGCGGGAGAACCCAATCCCAATATGAGCAGTTCTTC
TRBJ1-1 | TRBV27 | . | 16 | . | CASRTTAGGKDTEAFF | TGTGCCAGCAGAACCACGGCCGGGGGCAAGGACACTGAAGCTTTCTTT
TRBJ2-7 | TRBV5-8 | . | 12 | . | CASSLSPTAQYF | TGTGCCAGCAGCTTGTCTCCAACAGCGCAGTACTTC
TRBJ1-1 | TRBV28 | TRBD1 | 14 | . | CASSTQGAETEAFF | TGTGCCAGCAGTACACAGGGGGCGGAAACTGAAGCTTTCTTT
TRBJ2-7 | TRBV28 | TRBD2 | 14 | . | CASNLAGASYEQYF | TGTGCCAGCAACCTAGCGGGGGCCTCCTACGAGCAGTACTTC
TRBJ2-6 | TRBV7-9 | . | 17 | . | CASVPGRGLSWANVLTF | TGTGCCAGCGTTCCCGGACGGGGGCTTTCTTGGGCCAACGTCCTGACTTTC
TRBJ2-7 | TRBV19 | . | 14 | . | CASSSRLISYEQYF | TGTGCCAGTAGTTCTCGTCTCATCTCCTACGAGCAGTACTTC
TRBJ2-7 | TRBV5-4 | TRBD2 | 15 | . | CASSLTGGPLEEQYF | TGTGCCAGCAGCTTGACGGGAGGGCCCCTCGAGGAGCAGTACTTC
TRBJ1-4 | TRBV28 | . | 18 | once | CASGHRGTKLATNEKLFF | TGTGCCAGCGGACACCGCGGGACAAAACTAGCGACTAATGAAAAACTGTTTTTT
TRBJ2-3 | TRBV19 | . | 21 | . | CASSFRTGPWDRFGTPDTQYF | TGTGCCAGTAGTTTCCGCACAGGGCCCTGGGACCGATTCGGTACCCCAGATACGCAGTATTTT
TRBJ2-7 | TRBV7-7 | TRBD1 | 15 | . | CASSLGTGQSYEQYF | TGTGCCAGCAGCTTAGGGACAGGACAGTCCTACGAGCAGTACTTC
TRBJ2-2 | TRBV14 | TRBD2 | 15 | . | CASRLSGRGTGELFF | TGTGCCAGCAGACTTAGCGGGAGGGGAACCGGGGAGCTGTTTTTT
TRBJ1-5 | TRBV19 | . | 16 | once | CASSLAGTLSNQPQHF | TGTGCCTCTTCCCTGGCCGGGACACTTAGCAATCAGCCCCAGCATTTT
TRBJ1-1 | TRBV19 | . | 14 | once | CASRGARANTEAFF | TGTGCCAGTAGGGGGGCGCGGGCGAACACTGAAGCTTTCTTT
TRBJ1-1 | TRBV19 | . | 13 | . | CASSIVLGPEAFF | TGTGCCAGTAGTATAGTGCTGGGACCCGAAGCTTTCTTT
TRBJ1-1 | TRBV14 | TRBD1 | 16 | . | CASSQEGEGADTEAFF | TGTGCCAGCAGCCAAGAAGGGGAGGGGGCGGACACTGAAGCTTTCTTT